The T cell receptor beta chain under discussion was sequenced for a study of shared clonotypes between healthy human individuals. Looking at the study overall: Plates per donor: three CD4 naive, three CD4 memory, two CD8 naive, one CD8 memory.

It was across several immunoSEQ plates that each subset's genomic DNA was evenly split. Each replicate PCR on the sorted subsets used about 0.2 ug DNA (around 30,000 T cell genomes). Only in-frame clones appear in the TCRdb table, and some are missing; sequencing was by immunoSEQ multiplex PCR. The data contain about 1 million clones, about 70% of them singletons. Between the trimmed V and J ends, which lost 5 bases and 5 bases, there was a span of 15 bases. CDR1 and CDR2 (germline): SNHLY, FYNNEI. The CDR3 covers 15 residues. Sequencing was done on a sample of memory CD4+ T cells sorted from blood. Subset noted: CD45RA-negative fraction. The rearrangement joins TRBV2 to TRBJ1-4; no reliable D call. The sequence came from a man aged 18 to 29 in good health. CDR3 coding DNA: TGTGCCAGCAGTAAAAATCCAACAGCAAATGAAAAACTGTTTTTT. This translates into CASSKNPTANEKLFF.